This passage covers 28 T cell receptor beta chains from one sample sequenced in a study of shared clonotypes between healthy human individuals. Profiling relied on immunoSEQ multiplex PCR, and the TCRdb table lists in-frame clones only, not all of them. In the table there are about 2.4 million clones, 93% of which are singletons. The sequenced sample consisted of naive CD4+ T cells from PBMCs. Subset here: CD45RA+ positively selected. Receptors originate from a man younger than 30 in good health. Some clones in this sample may be carry-over from other donors' samples.

V and J are TRBV7-3 and TRBJ2-3; TRBD2 agrees at 9 bases. Losses at the gene ends were 3 bases for V and 8 bases for J; bases not matched to a gene: 6. The germline CDR1 and CDR2 sequences are SGHTA and FQGTGA. This CDR3 region has 14 residues. The CDR3 DNA follows: TGTGCCAGCAGCTTGGTAGCGGGAGTCGGTACGCAGTATTTT. Translating gives CASSLVAGVGTQYF. The full variable domain, in which reference TRBV7-3 and TRBJ2-3 provide the parts outside the CDR3, is GAGVSQTPSNKVTEKGKYVELRCDPISGHTALYWYRQSLGQGPEFLIYFQGTGAADDSGLPNDRFFAVRPEGSVSTLKIQRTERGDSAVYLCASSLVAGVGTQYFGPGTRLTVL.

The V and J genes are TRBV6-4 and TRBJ1-5; no clear D gene. Per germline, CDR1 MRHNA and CDR2 SNTAGT. The V gene lost 3 bases and the J gene lost 4 bases, with 7 bases spanning the gap. The length of the CDR3 is 13 residues. The CDR3 DNA reads TGTGCCAGCAGTGAGCAGGAGAATCAGCCCCAGCATTTT. It is translated as CASSEQENQPQHF.

J is TRBJ1-1 and V is TRBV2, with D unresolved. CDR3 length equals 13 residues. Germline-derived CDR1 and CDR2 are SNHLY and FYNNEI. Trimming took 2 bases from V and 2 from J, leaving 6 bases between them. CDR3 sequence (DNA): TGTGCCAGCAGTGAATGGGCAAACACTGAAGCTTTCTTT. As protein: CASSEWANTEAFF.

The gene calls are TRBV5-4 and TRBJ2-1; 11 nucleotides align to TRBD2. There are 15 residues in the CDR3. Trimming took 2 bases from V and 9 from J; bases not matched to a gene: 7. The germline CDR1 and CDR2 sequences are SGHNT and YYREEE (reference sequence). The CDR3 loop is CASSFRLAGPTEQFF. The DNA of the CDR3 is TGTGCCAGCAGCTTTAGACTAGCGGGACCTACTGAGCAGTTCTTC.

As concerns this clone: An end of the junction does not agree with germline; a read error may underlie this. V gene TRBV10-3 combines with J gene TRBJ2-7; either TRBD1 or TRBD2 may supply D (6 bases each). The length of the CDR3 is 14 residues. Germline CDR1 reads ENHRY; CDR2 reads SYGVKD. CDR3 in amino acids: CALRGLDGSDEQYF. DNA of the CDR3: TGTGCCCTCAGGGGATTGGACGGGAGCGACGAGCAGTACTTC.

The J gene is TRBJ1-5, the V gene TRBV20-1; D is unclear. CDR1 DFQATT and CDR2 SNEGSKA come from the germline V gene (reference sequence). Trimming shortened V by 6 bases and J by 11 bases, and 14 bases separated the two germline ends. The CDR3 spans 11 residues. CDR3 bases: TGCAGTGCCCTGGACCGCGGGTCCCAGCATTTT. Protein: CSALDRGSQHF.

The chain combines TRBV2 with TRBJ1-5; D is perhaps TRBD1 (6 bases). The length of the CDR3 is 15 residues. Trimming removed 7 bases at V and 5 bases at J, with 18 bases between. Germline lookup yields CDR1 SNHLY and CDR2 FYNNEI. The CDR3 loop is CASTPRPRGDQPQHF. DNA for the CDR3: TGTGCCAGCACCCCCCGGCCAAGGGGGGATCAGCCCCAGCATTTT.

The rearrangement uses TRBV4-2 and TRBJ2-7; possible D gene TRBD1, 7 bases. Trimming took 3 bases from V and 0 from J, leaving 18 bases between them. Germline V gene data show CDR1 as LGHNA and CDR2 as YNFKEQ. The CDR3 is 17 residues long. CDR3 sequence: CASSQIRGDISSYEQYF. CDR3 DNA: TGTGCCAGCAGCCAGATCAGGGGGGACATAAGCTCCTACGAGCAGTACTTC.

V usage is TRBV4-1 and J usage is TRBJ2-3; possible D gene TRBD2, 8 bases. This CDR3 is built from 17 residues. In germline, CDR1 is MGHRA, CDR2 YSYEKL. V was clipped by 6 bases and J by 1 base, with 20 bases between them. The CDR3 DNA reads TGCGCCAGCAGTCGAGGACTAGCCAGGGGGGGCACAGATACGCAGTATTTT. Protein: CASSRGLARGGTDTQYF.

The genes are TRBV7-3 and TRBJ2-3, with 7 bases fitting TRBD2. The CDR3 is made up of 16 amino acids. Trimming took 5 bases from V and 6 from J; bases not matched to a gene: 14. CDR1 and CDR2 (germline): SGHTA, FQGTGA. The CDR3 sequence: CASSGLGGRLLDTQYF. The CDR3 DNA sequence: TGTGCCAGCAGCGGCCTGGGCGGGAGACTACTGGATACGCAGTATTTT.

The chain combines TRBV7-3 with TRBJ2-3, with TRBD2 matching over 12 bases. This CDR3 has 16 amino acids. V shed 4 bases, J shed 2 bases, and the junction held 4 bases outside the gene matches. CDR1 is SGHTA, CDR2 FQGTGA, per germline. CDR3 bases: TGTGCCAGCAGCTCAGCTAGCGGGAGGGTCACAGATACGCAGTATTTT. Its translation: CASSSASGRVTDTQYF.

This clone appeared a single time. The chain couples TRBV6-5 to TRBJ2-2; no clear D gene. Germline V gene sequence: CDR1 MNHEY, CDR2 SVGAGI. The CDR3 spans 14 residues. With 6 bases removed from V and 0 bases from J, the gap between germline ends came to 8 bases. Written as DNA, the CDR3 is TGTGCCAGCAGGGTAGGAGCGAACACCGGGGAGCTGTTTTTT. Translation: CASRVGANTGELFF.

This clone was counted only a few times. The chain couples TRBV7-8 to TRBJ1-5; 7 bases are shared with TRBD1. The CDR3 extends over 15 amino acids. Looked up from germline, CDR1 is SGHVS and CDR2 is FQNEAQ. J was trimmed by 7 bases and V by 5 bases; bases with no gene match: 11. In nucleotides, the CDR3 is TGTGCCAGCAGCCCTAGTACAGGGGAGGGACAGCCCCAGCATTTT. This gives the protein CASSPSTGEGQPQHF.

The chain joins TRBV10-2 to TRBJ2-2, with D possibly called TRBD1 or TRBD2 (6 bases each). The germline V gene encodes CDR1 WSHSY and CDR2 SAAADI. Between the trimmed V and J ends, which lost 6 bases and 1 base, there was a span of 9 bases. The CDR3 contains 14 residues. The CDR3 DNA follows: TGCGCCAGCAGGGCGGGACAGAACACCGGGGAGCTGTTTTTT. Translating gives CASRAGQNTGELFF.

The rearrangement joins TRBV11-2 to TRBJ1-3; D might be TRBD1 (6 bases). Germline V gene sequence: CDR1 SGHAT, CDR2 FQNNGV. With 3 bases removed from V and 4 bases from J, the gap between germline ends came to 10 bases. This CDR3 has 14 amino acids. CDR3 in amino acids: CASSFTGIGNTIYF. In nucleotides, the CDR3 is TGTGCCAGCAGCTTCACAGGGATCGGAAACACCATATATTTT.

The chain employs TRBV7-3 and TRBJ2-3, with a weak D call TRBD2 (6 bases). Trimming stripped 5 bases from V and 2 bases from J, with 14 bases between. The CDR3 is 15 residues long. From germline, CDR1 is SGHTA and CDR2 FQGTGA. CDR3 amino acids: CASSQELASTDTQYF. In nucleotides, the CDR3 is TGTGCCAGCAGCCAAGAGCTAGCGTCCACAGATACGCAGTATTTT.

The chain employs TRBV27 and TRBJ1-1; D is undetermined. The CDR3 extends over 14 amino acids. V was clipped by 6 bases and J by 1 base, with 12 bases between them. Germline V gene lookup returns CDR1 MNHEY and CDR2 SMNVEV (reference sequence). This chain's CDR3 is CASRLDRGNTEAFF. The CDR3 DNA sequence: TGTGCCAGCAGGCTTGATCGCGGGAACACTGAAGCTTTCTTT.

This rearrangement joins TRBV27 to TRBJ2-5; D remains ambiguous. CDR1 MNHEY and CDR2 SMNVEV come from the germline V gene (reference sequence). V was trimmed by 5 bases and J by 5 bases, leaving 15 bases between them. The CDR3 is 14 residues long. CDR3 sequence reads: CASSPWASAETQYF. The CDR3 bases are TGTGCCAGCAGTCCCTGGGCCTCGGCGGAGACCCAGTACTTC.

The genes are TRBV28 and TRBJ2-7; D is ambiguous. V lost 6 bases and J 2 bases, leaving 11 bases between the germline ends. Germline V gene lookup returns CDR1 MDHEN and CDR2 SYDVKM. The CDR3 runs 13 residues. Here the CDR3 reads CASRNVLTYEQYF. Written as DNA, the CDR3 is TGTGCCAGCAGAAATGTGTTGACCTACGAGCAGTACTTC. Based on the CDR3 plus reference TRBV28 and TRBJ2-7, the full variable domain is DVKVTQSSRYLVKRTGEKVFLECVQDMDHENMFWYRQDPGLGLRLIYFSYDVKMKEKGDIPEGYSVSREKKERFSLILESASTNQTSMYLCASRNVLTYEQYFGPGTRLTVT.

This clone showed up just once. The V call is TRBV12-5, the J call TRBJ2-5, with a tentative D call TRBD1 (6 bases). Germline V lookup: CDR1 LGHNT, CDR2 FRNRAP. The length of the CDR3 is 15 residues. V was clipped by 6 bases and J by 4 bases, with 18 bases between them. For the CDR3, the DNA is TGTGCTAGTGGCAAATTCCCAGGGGTAGGAGAGACCCAGTACTTC. Translating it yields CASGKFPGVGETQYF.

The chain recombines TRBV9 with TRBJ2-5; no firm D call. CDR1 is SGDLS, CDR2 YYNGEE, per germline. V was cut by 3 bases and J by 5 bases, with 11 bases left in between. This CDR3 is built from 13 residues. Here the CDR3 DNA reads TGTGCCAGCAGCGCACTCCCTTCGGAGACCCAGTACTTC. Its translation: CASSALPSETQYF. Together with reference TRBV9 and TRBJ2-5, the CDR3 gives the full variable domain: DSGVTQTPKHLITATGQRVTLRCSPRSGDLSVYWYQQSLDQGLQFLIQYYNGEERAKGNILERFSAQQFPDLHSELNLSSLELGDSALYFCASSALPSETQYFGPGTRLLVL.

The V gene is TRBV7-6, the J gene TRBJ1-1; maybe TRBD1 (5 bases). The germline V gene encodes CDR1 SGHVS and CDR2 FNYEAQ. This CDR3 contains 13 residues. V lost 5 bases to trimming and J lost 2 bases, with 9 bases between them. In DNA, the CDR3 is TGTGCCAGCAGCACAGACAGAAACACTGAAGCTTTCTTT. This encodes CASSTDRNTEAFF.

The gene calls are TRBV5-4 and TRBJ1-3; D is uncertain. V was clipped by 4 bases and J by 4 bases, with 9 bases between them. The CDR3 is 13 residues long. Germline loops: CDR1 SGHNT, CDR2 YYREEE (reference sequence). The CDR3 loop is CASSRFTGNTIYF. Here the CDR3 DNA reads TGTGCCAGCAGCCGATTCACGGGAAACACCATATATTTT.

V gene TRBV4-1 combines with J gene TRBJ2-7, with TRBD2 matching over 8 bases. The V gene's germline CDR1 is MGHRA and CDR2 YSYEKL. The CDR3 length is 18 residues. The V and J ends lost 0 bases and 0 bases, in that order; junction bases with no gene match: 10. For the CDR3, the DNA is TGCGCCAGCAGCCAAGAGTCCCCTGGCGGGGGGTACTCCTACGAGCAGTACTTC. This codes for CASSQESPGGGYSYEQYF.

This chain links TRBV5-1 with TRBJ1-2, with 8 positions matching TRBD1. The CDR3 runs to 14 residues. The V and J ends lost 4 bases and 5 bases, in that order; junction bases with no gene match: 7. Germline loops: CDR1 SGHRS, CDR2 YFSETQ. CDR3 in amino acids: CASSRGDRGYGYTF. The CDR3 DNA reads TGCGCCAGCAGCAGGGGAGACAGGGGTTATGGCTACACCTTC.

Comments on this clone: Other DNA sequences of this sample code for an identical CDR3. The gene calls are TRBV7-3 and TRBJ1-5; D remains unclear. V lost 4 bases, J lost 1 base, and 5 bases lay in between. Germline values: CDR1 SGHTA, CDR2 FQGTGA. CDR3 length: 13 amino acids. CDR3 DNA: TGTGCCAGCAGCTCGGACAGCAATCAGCCCCAGCATTTT. This gives the protein CASSSDSNQPQHF.

This clone was picked up a small number of times. The chain joins TRBV19 to TRBJ1-2; possible D gene TRBD1, 5 bases. V lost 4 bases, J lost 0 bases, and 9 bases lay in between. CDR3 length: 14 amino acids. CDR1 and CDR2 (germline): LNHDA, SQIVND (reference sequence). This CDR3 reads CASSTNRPNYGYTF. The DNA of the CDR3 is TGTGCCAGTAGTACCAACAGGCCTAACTATGGCTACACCTTC.

The chain couples TRBV30 to TRBJ1-2; D ambiguous. The CDR3 totals 13 residues. Trimming removed 0 bases from V and 14 bases from J, with 19 bases in between. Germline V gives CDR1 GTSNPN, CDR2 SVGIG (reference sequence). Here the CDR3 reads CAWSVSLDYGKTF. Here the CDR3 DNA reads TGTGCCTGGAGTGTATCTCTGGACTACGGGAAAACCTTC.